These 11 T cell receptor beta chains share one sample of origin, sequenced in a study of a mutant IDH1 vaccine in newly diagnosed glioma. For these receptors, no antigen is known. Time point described: week 5, during vaccination. Vaccine doses each comprised 300 ug of mutant IDH1 20-mer peptide, with topical imiquimod. The assay was immunoSEQ multiplex PCR, and TCRdb's table has in-frame clones only and misses some. The sample records about 36,000 clones, roughly 79% being singletons. The input for sequencing was PBMCs, taken from a glioma patient whose treatment included an IDH1 peptide vaccine. These receptors all stem from a man aged 50 or older with glioma.

The rearrangement joins TRBV19 to TRBJ1-1; 8 bases are shared with TRBD1. J gave up 5 bases and V 3 bases, and 2 bases lay outside the gene matches. This CDR3 spans 13 amino acids. Looked up from germline, CDR1 is LNHDA and CDR2 is SQIVND (reference sequence). This chain's CDR3 is CASSINRGTEAFF. Written as DNA, the CDR3 is TGTGCCAGTAGTATTAACAGGGGGACTGAAGCTTTCTTT.

The chain couples TRBV19 to TRBJ1-2; D unclear. Germline CDR1 is LNHDA and CDR2 is SQIVND (reference sequence). The V end lost 8 bases, the J end lost 5 bases, and 6 bases lay between the germline ends. The CDR3 is made up of 10 amino acids. The CDR3 region has the DNA TGTGCCAGTGGAGATTATGGCTACACCTTC. Its translation is CASGDYGYTF.

The chain recombines TRBV11-2 with TRBJ1-5; tentatively, D is TRBD1 (6 bases). Germline V gene data show CDR1 as SGHAT and CDR2 as FQNNGV. Trimming left V 0 bases short and J 15 bases short, with 12 bases between. The CDR3 sequence is 12 residues long. CDR3 residues: CASSLDPQGRHF. The CDR3, as DNA: TGTGCCAGCAGCTTAGATCCACAGGGTCGGCATTTT.

The chain joins TRBV9 to TRBJ2-5, with 9 nucleotides matching TRBD2. CDR1 SGDLS and CDR2 YYNGEE come from the germline V gene. The V gene end was trimmed by 2 bases and the J gene end by 4 bases; junction bases not matched to a gene: 3. The CDR3 extends over 14 amino acids. CDR3 amino acids: CASSVGAGGETQYF. Here the CDR3 DNA reads TGTGCCAGCAGCGTGGGAGCGGGGGGAGAGACCCAGTACTTC.

Note on this clone: Compared with germline, one end of the junction differs, possibly owing to a read error. The chain is built from TRBV7-8 and TRBJ1-1, with a weak D call TRBD1 (5 bases). The germline gives CDR1 SGHVS, CDR2 FQNEAQ. This CDR3 comprises 12 residues. CDR3 sequence: CASSLPGTAAFF. The CDR3 bases are TGTGCCAGCAGCCTTCCCGGGACTGCAGCTTTCTTT.

The chain has TRBV5-6 and TRBJ2-7, with TRBD2 matching over 11 bases. This CDR3 comprises 15 residues. Germline loops: CDR1 SGHDT, CDR2 YYEEEE. J was trimmed by 3 bases and V by 2 bases; bases with no gene match: 4. CDR3 in amino acids: CASSLGTSGGYEQYF. The CDR3 DNA is TGTGCCAGCAGCTTAGGAACTAGCGGGGGCTACGAGCAGTACTTC.

V and J are TRBV10-3 and TRBJ1-2; no reliable D call. Germline V CDR1 and CDR2: ENHRY, SYGVKD. Trimming shortened V by 3 bases and J by 4 bases, and 12 bases separated the two germline ends. The CDR3 has 14 residues. This CDR3 is CAISDIGESYGYTF. CDR3 DNA: TGTGCCATCAGTGATATAGGAGAGAGCTATGGCTACACCTTC.

This clone was seen a few times. The J gene is TRBJ1-5, the V gene TRBV2; D gene ambiguous. CDR1 is SNHLY and CDR2 is FYNNEI in the germline V gene. The germline V and J ends were trimmed by 9 bases and 4 bases, with 16 bases remaining between them. There are 14 residues in the CDR3. For the CDR3, the DNA is TGTGCCAGTGGTGGTGAGGGAGGGAATCAGCCCCAGCATTTT. This codes for CASGGEGGNQPQHF.

The CDR3 sequence is CASSPGASYEQYF. Written as DNA, the CDR3 is TGTGCCAGCAGCCCCGGGGCTTCCTACGAGCAGTACTTC. V usage is TRBV13 and J usage is TRBJ2-7; perhaps D is TRBD1 or TRBD2 (5 bases each). CDR1 and CDR2 (germline): PRHDT, FYEKMQ (reference sequence). This CDR3 spans 13 amino acids. V lost 5 bases and J 1 base, leaving 9 bases between the germline ends. The full variable domain, rest sourced from reference TRBV13 and TRBJ2-7, is AAGVIQSPRHLIKEKRETATLKCYPIPRHDTVYWYQQGPGQDPQFLISFYEKMQSDKGSIPDRFSAQQFSDYHSELNMSSLELGDSALYFCASSPGASYEQYFGPGTRLTVT.

The chain employs TRBV27 and TRBJ1-1, with D hard to call. Trimming cost V 6 bases and J 1 base, with 15 bases left between them. This CDR3 has 15 residues. From germline, CDR1 is MNHEY and CDR2 SMNVEV (reference sequence). The CDR3 nucleotides read TGTGCCAGCAGAGATACGGTCTCTTGGAACACTGAAGCTTTCTTT. Amino acid sequence: CASRDTVSWNTEAFF.

V is TRBV27 and J is TRBJ2-6; no definite D call. Trimming removed 3 bases at V and 3 bases at J, with 15 bases between. Germline CDR1 MNHEY, CDR2 SMNVEV (reference sequence). CDR3 length equals 17 residues. This CDR3 reads CASSLENPRYGANVLTF. The CDR3 DNA sequence: TGTGCCAGCAGTTTGGAGAACCCGCGGTATGGGGCCAACGTCCTGACTTTC.